This record concerns one T cell receptor beta chain sequence. Its binding antigen is unknown. Base qualities are not provided; no much larger clone lies one nucleotide away. Peripheral blood and lesional scalp punch biopsies were obtained from patients with alopecia areata. PBMCs were isolated by density centrifugation and stained for CD3, CD4 and CD8, after which CD4+ and CD8+ T cells were sorted on a FACSAria. Alopecia areata patients who were not treated were recruited through a multicenter biomarker study. For roughly 5 biomarker-study patients, blood CD8+ T cells were further sorted into NKG2D-low and NKG2D-high fractions. CDR1 and CDR2 were assigned from the germline V gene (reference sequence) as MNHEY and SMNVEV. From cysteine to phenylalanine, the CDR3 is 14 amino acids long. Kept here is only the CDR3 DNA, which spans 42 bases and is read in frame from base 1. At the junction V is shortened by 5 bases and J by 3 bases, with 14 bases in between.

Receptor amplification or capture employed the immunoSEQ multiplex PCR assay. RNA was extracted from all samples and reverse transcribed into cDNA as template for TCR sequencing. SuperScript III was used for first-strand cDNA synthesis, primed with a 2:1 mix of oligo-dT and random hexamers. A synthetic immune receptor repertoire was used to assess amplification bias, and residual bias was removed computationally. Processing in the source paper ran as follows. After raw reads were preprocessed to remove errors, the CDR3 was defined following IMGT conventions as running from the conserved cysteine to phenylalanine. Clonality was computed as 1 minus the Shannon entropy, with the entropy normalized by log2 of the number of productive unique TCRs. Scalp TCRbeta sequences were cross-referenced with sorted blood CD4 and CD8 repertoires so that the CD4 or CD8 identity of scalp clones could be inferred. TCRdb took over this immuneACCESS table, retaining in-frame rearrangements with V and J assigned. Such tables are incomplete; in checked studies, under half of the missing clones stem from an unresolved V gene, and the remainder is unexplained. V, J and clone size derive from that table, while D and trimming were established from the DNA sequence. The sample includes some 120,000 clones, with roughly 50% observed a single time. The biggest ten clones account for roughly a tenth of the sample.

This specimen belongs to a study of CD8+ T cells in alopecia areata (dated by TCRdb to 2016 to 2019). Context from the whole study: The study used high-throughput TCRbeta sequencing to examine T cell clonal expansion in alopecia areata, in both the C3H/HeJ mouse model and human patients. Human TCRbeta sequencing covered scalp tissue and sorted CD4+ and CD8+ peripheral blood T cells from patchy and totalis/universalis alopecia areata patients and healthy controls. RNA was obtained with the PAXgene miRNA kit for fixed scalp, the miRNeasy kit for PBMCs, and the RNeasy kit for mouse skin. TCRbeta CDR3 regions were amplified by immunoSEQ multiplex PCR using 35 Vbeta forward and 13 Jbeta reverse primers. Scalp clonality was compared among normal scalp (n=4), patchy alopecia areata scalp (n=8), and alopecia totalis/universalis scalp (n=8).

Results and caveats for the whole study, not just this receptor: TCR sequences shared between patients were less clear than in mice, possibly partly because of HLA diversity in the patient population. Higher clonality and more expanded CD8+ clones were observed in lesional scalp than in normal scalp, particularly in alopecia totalis/universalis, a finding suggestive of antigenic drive. Resident alphabeta T cells in normal human skin are also sequenced, complicating scalp TCR repertoire analysis, unlike mouse skin dominated by gammadelta T cells.

This clonotype originated in a human donor with alopecia areata. Sequenced sample: NKG2D-low CD8+ T cells sorted from blood. The sample's cell subset or site label is to be understood as: sorted CD8+ NKG2D-low blood T cells. The V and J genes are TRBV27 and TRBJ2-7; a tentative D call is TRBD2 (8 bases match). CDR3 reads: CASSKQGTSYEQYF. The DNA sequence is given as TGTGCCAGCAGTAAACAGGGGACTAGCTACGAGCAGTACTTC.